This TCR beta chain was recorded in a study of OX40 agonist ivuxolimab in advanced cancers. About the study: Patients in dose escalation had liver, melanoma, kidney or head and neck cancers. Of the patients, three showed partial responses, one with hepatocellular carcinoma and two with cutaneous melanoma. Whole-study results and caveats: Low normalized clonal expansion also occurred in some nonresponding patients. The expanded peripheral T cells' antigen specificity was not determined.

V shed 6 bases, J shed 4 bases, and the junction held 7 bases outside the gene matches. The CDR3 extends over 15 amino acids. The germline gives CDR1 MNHEY, CDR2 SVGAGI. Regarding this clone: Its antigen is not identified.

The table came from immunoSEQ multiplex PCR; TCRdb's copy has only in-frame clones and leaves some out. The sample lists 60,000 to 70,000 clones, more than 75% occurring once. This receptor was obtained from an adult with an advanced solid tumor such as melanoma, head and neck, liver or kidney cancer. This chain links TRBV6-5 with TRBJ1-2; 11 bases are shared with TRBD1. This specimen was CD4+ or CD8+ T cells sorted from blood, taken in a trial of the OX40 agonist ivuxolimab. The CDR3 nucleotides read TGTGCCAGCAGCTCCACCGGGACAGGGGGCTATGGCTACACCTTC. Its translation is CASSSTGTGGYGYTF.